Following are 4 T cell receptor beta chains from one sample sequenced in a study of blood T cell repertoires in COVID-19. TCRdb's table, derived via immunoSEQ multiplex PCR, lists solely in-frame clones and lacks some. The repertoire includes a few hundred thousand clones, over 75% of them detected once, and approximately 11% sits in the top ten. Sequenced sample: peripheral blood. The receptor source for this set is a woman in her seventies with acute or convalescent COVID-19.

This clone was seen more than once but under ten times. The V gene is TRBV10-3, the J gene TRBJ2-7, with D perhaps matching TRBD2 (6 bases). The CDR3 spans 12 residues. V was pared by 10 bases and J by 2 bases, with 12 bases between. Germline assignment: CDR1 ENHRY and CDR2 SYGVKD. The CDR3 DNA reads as TGTGCCACCTCGGACTATCCCTACGAGCAGTACTTC. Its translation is CATSDYPYEQYF.

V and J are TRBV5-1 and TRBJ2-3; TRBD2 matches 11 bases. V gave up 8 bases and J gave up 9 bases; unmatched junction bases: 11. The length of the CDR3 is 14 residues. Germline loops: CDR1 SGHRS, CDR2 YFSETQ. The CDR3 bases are TGCGCCAGTAAGACTAGCGGGGATAGTTGGACGCAGTATTTT. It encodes CASKTSGDSWTQYF.

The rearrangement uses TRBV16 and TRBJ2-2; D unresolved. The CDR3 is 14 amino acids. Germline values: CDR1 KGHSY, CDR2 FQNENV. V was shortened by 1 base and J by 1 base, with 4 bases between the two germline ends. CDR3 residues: CASSQWQNTGELFF. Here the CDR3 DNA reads TGTGCCAGCAGCCAATGGCAGAACACCGGGGAGCTGTTTTTT.

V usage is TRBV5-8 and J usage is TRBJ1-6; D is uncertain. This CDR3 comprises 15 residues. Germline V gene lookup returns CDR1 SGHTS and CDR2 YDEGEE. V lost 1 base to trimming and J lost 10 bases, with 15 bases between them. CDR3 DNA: TGTGCCAGCAGCTTGTATGCGGGCGGCCCCTCACCCCTCCACTTT. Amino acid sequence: CASSLYAGGPSPLHF.